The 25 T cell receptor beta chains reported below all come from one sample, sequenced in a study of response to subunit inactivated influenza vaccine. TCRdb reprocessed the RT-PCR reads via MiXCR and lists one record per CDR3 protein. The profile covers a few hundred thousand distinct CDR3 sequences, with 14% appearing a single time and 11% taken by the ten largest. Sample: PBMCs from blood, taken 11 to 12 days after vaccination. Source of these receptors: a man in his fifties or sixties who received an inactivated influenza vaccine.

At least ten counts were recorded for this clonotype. CDR3 in DNA: TGCGCCAGCAGCAAGGACAGCTATGGCTACACCTTC. Its protein is CASSKDSYGYTF. The chain links TRBV5-1 to TRBJ1-2, with D maybe TRBD1 (6 bases). Trimming removed 4 bases from V and 4 bases from J, with 8 bases in between. Germline V gene data show CDR1 as SGHRS and CDR2 as YFSETQ. CDR3 length equals 12 residues.

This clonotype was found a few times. The DNA of the CDR3 is TGTGCCAACCACGGGGCCAGCAATCAGCCCCAGCATTTT. This encodes CANHGASNQPQHF. The chain has TRBV21-1 and TRBJ1-5; TRBD1 reflects the table's D call only, with no check against the DNA. TRBV21-1 is labeled a pseudogene. CDR3 length: 13 amino acids.

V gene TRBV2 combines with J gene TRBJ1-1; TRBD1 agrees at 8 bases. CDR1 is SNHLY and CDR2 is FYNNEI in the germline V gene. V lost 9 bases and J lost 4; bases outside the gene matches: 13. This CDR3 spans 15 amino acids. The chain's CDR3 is CASKGGRGPVTEAFF. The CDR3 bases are TGTGCCAGTAAGGGGGGCAGGGGGCCCGTCACTGAAGCTTTCTTT.

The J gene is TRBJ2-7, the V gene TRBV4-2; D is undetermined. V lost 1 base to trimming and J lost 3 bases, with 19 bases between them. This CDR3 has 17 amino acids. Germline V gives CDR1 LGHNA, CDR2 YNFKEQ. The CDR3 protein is CASSQVGVGSSLYEQYF. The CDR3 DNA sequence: TGTGCCAGCAGCCAAGTTGGGGTAGGGTCGTCACTCTACGAGCAGTACTTC.

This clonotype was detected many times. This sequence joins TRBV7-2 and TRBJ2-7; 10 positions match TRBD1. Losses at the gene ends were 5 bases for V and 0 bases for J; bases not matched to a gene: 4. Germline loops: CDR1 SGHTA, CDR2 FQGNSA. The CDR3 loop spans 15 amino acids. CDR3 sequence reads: CASSRDRGSSYEQYF. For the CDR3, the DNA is TGTGCCAGCAGCAGGGACAGGGGCAGCTCCTACGAGCAGTACTTC.

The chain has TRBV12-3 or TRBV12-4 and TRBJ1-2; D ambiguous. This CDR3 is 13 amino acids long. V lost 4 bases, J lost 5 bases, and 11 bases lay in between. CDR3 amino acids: CASSYLLGYGYTF. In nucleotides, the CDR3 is TGTGCCAGCAGTTACCTCTTGGGTTATGGCTACACCTTC.

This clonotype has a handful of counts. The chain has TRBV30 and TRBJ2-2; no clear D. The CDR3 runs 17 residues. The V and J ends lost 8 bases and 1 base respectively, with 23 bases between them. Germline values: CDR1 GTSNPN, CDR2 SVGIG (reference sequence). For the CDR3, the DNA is TGTGCCACACCTCCTCCCGGAGCCCCAATGAACACCGGGGAGCTGTTTTTT. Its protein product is CATPPPGAPMNTGELFF.

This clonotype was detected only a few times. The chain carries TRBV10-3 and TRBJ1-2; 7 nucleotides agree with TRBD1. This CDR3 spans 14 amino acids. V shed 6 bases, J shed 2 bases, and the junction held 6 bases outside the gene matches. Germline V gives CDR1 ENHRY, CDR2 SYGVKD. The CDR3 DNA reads TGTGCCATCAGCCGACAGGGACAGAACTATGGCTACACCTTC. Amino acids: CAISRQGQNYGYTF.

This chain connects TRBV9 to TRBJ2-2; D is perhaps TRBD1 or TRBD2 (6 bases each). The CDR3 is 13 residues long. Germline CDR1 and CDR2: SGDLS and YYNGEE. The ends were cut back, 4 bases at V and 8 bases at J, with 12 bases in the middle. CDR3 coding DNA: TGTGCCAGCAGCCAGCAGGGGAGGGGGGAGCTGTTTTTT. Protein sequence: CASSQQGRGELFF.

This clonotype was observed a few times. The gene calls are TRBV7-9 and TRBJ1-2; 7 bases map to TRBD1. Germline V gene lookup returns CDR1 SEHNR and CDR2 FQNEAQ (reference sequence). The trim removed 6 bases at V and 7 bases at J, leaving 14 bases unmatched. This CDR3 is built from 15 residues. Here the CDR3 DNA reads TGTGCCAGCAGGATGATGGGACAGACACTTCTTGGCTACACCTTC. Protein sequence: CASRMMGQTLLGYTF. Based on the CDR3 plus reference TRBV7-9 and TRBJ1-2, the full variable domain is DTGVSQNPRHKITKRGQNVTFRCDPISEHNRLYWYRQTLGQGPEFLTYFQNEAQLEKSRLLSDRFSAERPKGSFSTLEIQRTEQGDSAMYLCASRMMGQTLLGYTFGSGTRLTVV.

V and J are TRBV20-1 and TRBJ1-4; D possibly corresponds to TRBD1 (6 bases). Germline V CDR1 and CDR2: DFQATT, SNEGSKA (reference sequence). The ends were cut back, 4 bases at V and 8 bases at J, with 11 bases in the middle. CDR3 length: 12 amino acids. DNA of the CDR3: TGCAGTGCTACCGGGACACGCGAAAAACTGTTTTTT. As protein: CSATGTREKLFF.

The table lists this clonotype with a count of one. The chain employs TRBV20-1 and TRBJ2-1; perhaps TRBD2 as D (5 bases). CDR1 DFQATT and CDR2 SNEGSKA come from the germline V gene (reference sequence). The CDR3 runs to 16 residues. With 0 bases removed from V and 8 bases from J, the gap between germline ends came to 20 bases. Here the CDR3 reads CSARDMRRHRAYEQFF. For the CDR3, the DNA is TGCAGTGCTAGAGATATGCGGAGGCATCGGGCTTATGAGCAGTTCTTC.

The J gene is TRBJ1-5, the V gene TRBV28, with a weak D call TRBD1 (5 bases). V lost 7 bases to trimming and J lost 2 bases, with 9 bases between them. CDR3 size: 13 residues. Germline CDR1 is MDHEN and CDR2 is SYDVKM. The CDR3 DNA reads TGTGCCAGCACCTTACAGGGCAATCAGCCCCAGCATTTT. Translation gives CASTLQGNQPQHF.

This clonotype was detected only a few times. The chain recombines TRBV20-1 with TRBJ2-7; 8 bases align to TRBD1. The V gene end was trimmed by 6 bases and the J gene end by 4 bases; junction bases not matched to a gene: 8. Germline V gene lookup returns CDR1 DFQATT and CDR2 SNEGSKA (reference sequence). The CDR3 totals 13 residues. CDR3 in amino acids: CSAPRTGWYEQYF. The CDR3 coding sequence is TGCAGTGCGCCGCGGACAGGGTGGTACGAGCAGTACTTC.

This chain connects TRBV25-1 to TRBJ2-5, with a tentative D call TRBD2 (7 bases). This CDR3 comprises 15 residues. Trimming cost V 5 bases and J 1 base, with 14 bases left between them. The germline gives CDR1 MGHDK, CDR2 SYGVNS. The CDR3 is CASSSLRGAQETQYF. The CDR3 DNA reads TGTGCCAGCAGTTCCCTTCGGGGGGCCCAAGAGACCCAGTACTTC.

The CDR3 bases are TGTGCCAGCAGTTTCGGGACAGGGTTGACCGGGGAGCTGTTTTTT. Its protein product is CASSFGTGLTGELFF. V and J are TRBV27 and TRBJ2-2, with 9 bases identical to TRBD1. V trimming: 3 bases; J trimming: 5 bases; junction bases outside the gene matches: 4. This CDR3 region has 15 residues. CDR1 is MNHEY, CDR2 SMNVEV, per germline (reference sequence).

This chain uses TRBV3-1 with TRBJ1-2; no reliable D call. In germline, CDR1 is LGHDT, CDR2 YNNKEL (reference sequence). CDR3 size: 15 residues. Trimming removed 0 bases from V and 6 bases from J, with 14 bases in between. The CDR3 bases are TGTGCCAGCAGCCAAGACGCGGGGAGGGCGGATGGCTACACCTTC. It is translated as CASSQDAGRADGYTF.

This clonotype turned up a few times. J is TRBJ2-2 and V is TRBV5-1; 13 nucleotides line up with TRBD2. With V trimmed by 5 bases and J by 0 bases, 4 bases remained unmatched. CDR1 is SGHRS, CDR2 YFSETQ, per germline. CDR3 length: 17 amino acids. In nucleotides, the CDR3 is TGCGCCAGCAGGCAGGGACTAGCGGGGACGAACACCGGGGAGCTGTTTTTT. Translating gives CASRQGLAGTNTGELFF.

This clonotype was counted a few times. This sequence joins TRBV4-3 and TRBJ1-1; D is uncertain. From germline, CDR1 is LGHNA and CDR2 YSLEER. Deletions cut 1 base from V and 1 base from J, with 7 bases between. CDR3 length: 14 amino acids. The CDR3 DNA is TGCGCCAGCAGCCAAGTTGCAGGGAACACTGAAGCTTTCTTT. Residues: CASSQVAGNTEAFF.

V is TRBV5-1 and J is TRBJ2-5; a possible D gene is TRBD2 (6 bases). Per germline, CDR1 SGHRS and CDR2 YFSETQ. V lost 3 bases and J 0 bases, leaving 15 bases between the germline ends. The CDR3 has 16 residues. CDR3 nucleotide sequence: TGCGCCAGCAGCTCTCCGGGACTTGGGTACCAAGAGACCCAGTACTTC. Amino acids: CASSSPGLGYQETQYF.

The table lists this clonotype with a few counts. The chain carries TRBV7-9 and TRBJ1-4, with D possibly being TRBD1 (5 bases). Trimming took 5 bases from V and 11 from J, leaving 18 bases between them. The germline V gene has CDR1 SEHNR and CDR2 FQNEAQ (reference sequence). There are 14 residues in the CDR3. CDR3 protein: CASSMTALGEKLFF. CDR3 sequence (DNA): TGTGCCAGCAGCATGACGGCGCTAGGGGAGAAACTGTTTTTT.

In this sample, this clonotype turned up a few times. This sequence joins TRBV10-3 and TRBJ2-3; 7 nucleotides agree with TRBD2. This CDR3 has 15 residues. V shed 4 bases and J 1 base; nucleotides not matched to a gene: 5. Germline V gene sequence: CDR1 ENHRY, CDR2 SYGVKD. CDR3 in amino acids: CAISAGLVGTDTQYF. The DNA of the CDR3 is TGTGCCATCAGTGCTGGACTAGTTGGCACAGATACGCAGTATTTT.

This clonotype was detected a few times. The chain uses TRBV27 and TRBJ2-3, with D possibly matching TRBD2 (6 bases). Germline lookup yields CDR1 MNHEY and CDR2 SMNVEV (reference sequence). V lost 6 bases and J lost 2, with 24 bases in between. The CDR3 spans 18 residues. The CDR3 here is CASRTTNPGTYDTDTQYF. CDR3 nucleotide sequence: TGTGCCAGCAGAACCACGAACCCCGGGACTTACGACACAGATACGCAGTATTTT.

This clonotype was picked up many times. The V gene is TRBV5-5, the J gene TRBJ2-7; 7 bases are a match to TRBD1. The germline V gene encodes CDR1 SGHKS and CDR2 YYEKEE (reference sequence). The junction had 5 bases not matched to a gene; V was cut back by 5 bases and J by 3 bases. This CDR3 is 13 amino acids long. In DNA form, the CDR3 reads TGTGCCAGCAGTTTAGACAGGGTCTACGAGCAGTACTTC. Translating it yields CASSLDRVYEQYF.

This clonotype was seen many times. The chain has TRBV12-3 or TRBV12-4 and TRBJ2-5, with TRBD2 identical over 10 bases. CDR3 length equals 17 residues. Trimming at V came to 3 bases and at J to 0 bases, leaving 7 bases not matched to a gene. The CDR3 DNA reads TGTGCCAGCAGTTTTCTGCCGACTAGCGGGTACCAAGAGACCCAGTACTTC. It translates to CASSFLPTSGYQETQYF.